This TCR beta chain was retrieved from a study of T cell repertoires in cytomegalovirus infection. Study in general: CMV epitopes used comprised recently identified HLA-C-restricted ones and well-studied HLA-B-restricted ones. Based on public TCR beta signatures, there were indications of CMV infection and of a matching HLA type. Study-wide results and limits: Of the TCR beta families, the public ones yielded a cumulative frequency that identified carriers of CMV plus the relevant HLA. The study found HLA-C-restricted CMV-specific TCR beta clonotypes dominating the ex vivo response.

MiXCR, run by TCRdb on the reads, gives a single entry per CDR3 protein. Here the sample spans about 920,000 distinct CDR3 sequences, approximately 31% being singletons. CDR1 is SGDLS and CDR2 is YYNGEE in the germline V gene. The CDR3 sequence is 17 residues long. Unmatched junction bases numbered 8, after V lost 2 bases and J lost 2 bases. This clonotype was counted only a few times. Its antigen is currently unknown. This clonotype was obtained from a human donor in good health (CMV status not recorded). Some clones in this sample may be carry-over from other donors' samples. This specimen consisted of cultured CD8+ T cells from PBMCs, obtained from culture after CMV antigen stimulation. This chain connects TRBV9 to TRBJ2-3; 10 nucleotides agree with TRBD1. This chain's CDR3 is CASSVYQDRGPTDTQYF. The CDR3 nucleotides read TGTGCCAGCAGCGTTTACCAAGACAGGGGGCCCACAGATACGCAGTATTTT. Variable domain in full (rest from reference TRBV9 and TRBJ2-3): DSGVTQTPKHLITATGQRVTLRCSPRSGDLSVYWYQQSLDQGLQFLIQYYNGEERAKGNILERFSAQQFPDLHSELNLSSLELGDSALYFCASSVYQDRGPTDTQYFGPGTRLTVL.